Presented here are 3 T cell receptor beta chains from one specimen sequenced in a study of blood T cells in healthy people across ages (dated by TCRdb to about 2015). The method behind the library was 5' RACE. The listed sequencing device is Illumina HiSeq 2500. A second about 7 to 12 cycle PCR used a sample-barcoded 5' primer and a J-beta primer mix. The public sequencing data were trimmed at Q25 with fastp and processed into clonotypes with MiXCR by TCRdb, which kept only in-frame beta chains. Duplicate CDR3 protein sequences are folded into a single record with the most common DNA and genes. In all, the sample holds 550,000 to 650,000 distinct CDR3 sequences, and approximately 30% of those were seen once. Around 16% of the sample rests with the top ten. Sequences were obtained from blood. The origin of the receptors is a woman of 80 years or more in good health.

This clonotype has only a few counts. This sequence joins TRBV6-5 and TRBJ1-2; 9 bases fit TRBD1. In germline, CDR1 is MNHEY, CDR2 SVGAGI. Unmatched junction bases numbered 3, after V lost 6 bases and J lost 4 bases. The CDR3 runs to 13 residues. The CDR3 loop is CASRIQGAYGYTF. DNA for the CDR3: TGTGCCAGCAGAATACAGGGGGCCTATGGCTACACCTTC.

The chain carries TRBV6-1 and TRBJ2-2; 7 positions agree with TRBD1. Unmatched junction bases numbered 18, after V lost 8 bases and J lost 0 bases. The CDR3 is 19 amino acids. Germline CDR1 reads MNHNS; CDR2 reads SASEGT. The CDR3, as DNA: TGTGCCAGCCGACGGACAGGATGGTCTATGCATGCGAACACCGGGGAGCTGTTTTTT. Its translation is CASRRTGWSMHANTGELFF.

The V gene is TRBV5-1, the J gene TRBJ2-1; the match to TRBD2 covers 10 bases. The CDR3 contains 15 residues. The V gene end was trimmed by 0 bases and the J gene end by 8 bases; junction bases not matched to a gene: 5. The germline V gene has CDR1 SGHRS and CDR2 YFSETQ. CDR3 region: CASSLVLAGDDEQFF. DNA of the CDR3: TGCGCCAGCAGCTTGGTTCTAGCGGGAGATGATGAGCAGTTCTTC.